Listed here is a single T cell receptor (beta chain). This sample was taken from a study of control samples from healthy donors and cancer patients. The method was immunoSEQ multiplex PCR; TCRdb's version includes in-frame clones alone and lacks a portion of them. The table lists roughly 92,000 clones, about 89% of them singletons. The CDR3 has 18 residues. V was cut by 3 bases and J by 0 bases, with 18 bases left in between. The V gene's germline CDR1 is MGHRA and CDR2 YSYEKL. This clonotype was obtained from a woman in her sixties or seventies in good health. This chain links TRBV4-1 with TRBJ2-4; D gene uncertain. The source material was blood. In nucleotides, the CDR3 is TGCGCCAGCAGCCAGCCGGTTTCCCCCGAAGGAGCCAAAAACATTCAGTACTTC. This gives the protein CASSQPVSPEGAKNIQYF.